This T cell receptor (beta chain) was recovered during a study of blood T cell repertoires in COVID-19. Trimming removed 4 bases from V and 5 bases from J, with 2 bases in between. The CDR3 is 10 amino acids. Per germline, CDR1 MDHEN and CDR2 SYDVKM. Profiling relied on immunoSEQ multiplex PCR, and the TCRdb table lists in-frame clones only, not all of them. The sample lists under 200,000 clones, approximately 82% occurring once. Sequenced sample: PBMCs or T cells enriched from blood (not recorded which). The chain employs TRBV28 and TRBJ1-2; D not certain. The clonotype was recovered from a man between 60 and 75 years old who had recovered from COVID-19. In nucleotides, the CDR3 is TGTGCCAGCAGTTCGTATGGCTACACCTTC. Translating it yields CASSSYGYTF.